Below, 2 T cell receptor beta chains from the same sample are listed, as sequenced in a study of CD8 T cells in Susac syndrome. With random hexamers, reverse transcription was performed on about 0.45 to 1 ug of RNA. A single record per CDR3 protein comes from TCRdb applying MiXCR to the immunoSEQ multiplex PCR reads. This table holds 100,000 to 150,000 distinct CDR3 sequences, more than 90% found once. The specimen sequenced was CD8+ T cells from PBMCs. The receptor set was obtained from a human donor with Susac syndrome.

This chain uses TRBV9 with TRBJ1-2, with D maybe TRBD1 (5 bases). Germline CDR1 is SGDLS and CDR2 is YYNGEE. The CDR3 runs 13 residues. Trimming removed 0 bases from V and 6 bases from J, with 9 bases in between. CDR3 region: CASSVAYRNGYTF. CDR3 nucleotides: TGTGCCAGCAGCGTAGCCTACAGGAATGGCTACACCTTC.

The J gene is TRBJ1-2, the V gene TRBV27, with TRBD1 as a possible D gene (5 bases). Germline-derived CDR1 and CDR2 are MNHEY and SMNVEV (reference sequence). CDR3 length: 14 amino acids. The V gene lost 5 bases and the J gene lost 4 bases, with 14 bases spanning the gap. The CDR3 coding sequence is TGTGCCAGCAGTGCCCGGGGTCAGGGCTATGGCTACACCTTC. Translation gives CASSARGQGYGYTF.